Listed here are 25 T cell receptor beta chains from one sample, sequenced in a study of T cell responses to AZD1222 COVID-19 vaccine. Clones were sequenced by immunoSEQ multiplex PCR, and TCRdb holds only the in-frame ones, with some missing. The sample yields more than 85,000 clones, 94% seen once. Sequenced here: peripheral blood, sampled 28 days after the second AZD1222 dose. Source of these receptors: an adult who received the AZD1222 COVID-19 vaccine.

V usage is TRBV5-6 and J usage is TRBJ1-2, with no clear D. Germline assignment: CDR1 SGHDT and CDR2 YYEEEE. The CDR3 consists of 13 residues. Trimming pared 0 bases from V and 2 bases from J, leaving 5 bases between. The DNA for the CDR3 is TGTGCCAGCAGCTTGGGTCCGAACTATGGCTACACCTTC. The encoded protein is CASSLGPNYGYTF.

This clone occurred once. V and J are TRBV5-1 and TRBJ2-5; D unclear. Germline V lookup: CDR1 SGHRS, CDR2 YFSETQ. V shed 0 bases and J shed 5 bases, with 8 bases lying between them. This CDR3 spans 13 amino acids. CDR3 DNA sequence: TGCGCCAGCAGCTTGGGCCCGAGGGAGACCCAGTACTTC. Translation: CASSLGPRETQYF. Full variable domain (remainder filled in from reference TRBV5-1 and TRBJ2-5): KAGVTQTPRYLIKTRGQQVTLSCSPISGHRSVSWYQQTPGQGLQFLFEYFSETQRNKGNFPGRFSGRQFSNSRSEMNVSTLELGDSALYLCASSLGPRETQYFGPGTRLLVL.

This clone was seen only a few times. DNA of the CDR3: TGCGCCAGCAGCCCGGATGGAGGATTAGAGACCCAGTACTTC. It encodes CASSPDGGLETQYF. This chain connects TRBV5-1 to TRBJ2-5, with a tentative D call TRBD2 (5 bases). Trimming pared 4 bases from V and 4 bases from J, leaving 14 bases between. The CDR3 runs to 14 residues. Germline V gene sequence: CDR1 SGHRS, CDR2 YFSETQ.

This clone showed up just a few times. As DNA, the CDR3 is TGTGCCAGCAGTGACGACTTGGGGGGAACCACCGGGGAGCTGTTTTTT. Protein sequence: CASSDDLGGTTGELFF. This chain joins TRBV6-4 and TRBJ2-2, with a possible D match to TRBD2 (6 bases). With 2 bases removed from V and 4 bases from J, the gap between germline ends came to 14 bases. CDR3 length equals 16 residues. From germline, CDR1 is MRHNA and CDR2 SNTAGT.

V gene TRBV14 combines with J gene TRBJ2-4; D remains unclear. Trimming cost V 1 base and J 4 bases, with 2 bases left between them. The CDR3 sequence is 12 residues long. Germline V gene sequence: CDR1 SGHDN, CDR2 FVKESK. As DNA, the CDR3 is TGTGCCAGCAGCCAAGCGAAAAACATTCAGTACTTC. Its translation is CASSQAKNIQYF. Filled out from reference TRBV14 and TRBJ2-4, the complete variable domain reads EAGVTQFPSHSVIEKGQTVTLRCDPISGHDNLYWYRRVMGKEIKFLLHFVKESKQDESGMPNNRFLAERTGGTYSTLKVQPAELEDSGVYFCASSQAKNIQYFGAGTRLSVL.

The chain couples TRBV5-1 to TRBJ2-7, with D maybe TRBD1 (5 bases). The CDR3 is 15 residues long. Germline CDR1 SGHRS, CDR2 YFSETQ. V dropped 3 bases and J dropped 0 bases, with 13 bases sitting between them. As DNA, the CDR3 is TGCGCCAGCAGCTCAATACAGGCCAGCTCCTACGAGCAGTACTTC. Translated, it gives CASSSIQASSYEQYF. Combining the CDR3 with reference TRBV5-1 and TRBJ2-7 gives the whole variable domain KAGVTQTPRYLIKTRGQQVTLSCSPISGHRSVSWYQQTPGQGLQFLFEYFSETQRNKGNFPGRFSGRQFSNSRSEMNVSTLELGDSALYLCASSSIQASSYEQYFGPGTRLTVT.

The chain joins TRBV5-4 to TRBJ1-2; maybe TRBD1 (5 bases). The V gene lost 4 bases and the J gene lost 3 bases, with 13 bases spanning the gap. CDR1 is SGHNT, CDR2 YYREEE, per germline (reference sequence). The CDR3 extends over 14 amino acids. CDR3 bases: TGTGCCAGCAGCAACGGGGGGTTGTACTATGGCTACACCTTC. Amino acid sequence: CASSNGGLYYGYTF.

V gene TRBV6-1 combines with J gene TRBJ1-1; maybe TRBD1 (5 bases). CDR3 size: 13 residues. Per the germline V gene, CDR1 is MNHNS and CDR2 is SASEGT. V was shortened by 3 bases and J by 4 bases, with 9 bases between the two germline ends. In nucleotides, the CDR3 is TGTGCCAGCAGTGACCCAGGGACCACTGAAGCTTTCTTT. It translates to CASSDPGTTEAFF.

The genes are TRBV28 and TRBJ1-1; no clear D. V was cut by 4 bases and J by 2 bases, with 11 bases left in between. This CDR3 is built from 14 residues. Germline assignment: CDR1 MDHEN and CDR2 SYDVKM. The chain's CDR3 is CASSYQSLNTEAFF. In DNA, the CDR3 is TGTGCCAGCAGTTATCAGAGCCTAAACACTGAAGCTTTCTTT.

This rearrangement joins TRBV7-6 to TRBJ2-3; 9 nucleotides match TRBD2. The CDR3 loop spans 16 amino acids. Germline CDR1 SGHVS, CDR2 FNYEAQ. V lost 5 bases to trimming and J lost 2 bases; unmatched junction nucleotides: 8. The CDR3 DNA is TGTGCCAGCAGCCTCCGGCCTAGCGGGATCACAGATACGCAGTATTTT. The encoded protein is CASSLRPSGITDTQYF.

This clone has only one observation. The chain links TRBV6-5 to TRBJ1-6, with TRBD1 matching 7 bases. CDR1 and CDR2 (germline): MNHEY, SVGAGI. The ends lost 0 bases at V and 9 bases at J; junction bases unmatched: 8. The CDR3 contains 16 residues. The CDR3 sequence: CASSYSDRSKGSPLHF. The CDR3 bases are TGTGCCAGCAGTTACTCGGACAGGTCGAAGGGTTCACCCCTCCACTTT.

This chain joins TRBV5-1 and TRBJ2-2; 12 bases are shared with TRBD1. V was clipped by 2 bases and J by 6 bases; unmatched bases: 8. CDR3 size: 17 residues. Looked up from germline, CDR1 is SGHRS and CDR2 is YFSETQ. This CDR3 reads CASSLRPGQGASGELFF. DNA of the CDR3: TGCGCCAGCAGCTTAAGGCCGGGACAGGGGGCCTCCGGGGAGCTGTTTTTT.

This clone appeared a single time. The chain recombines TRBV27 with TRBJ2-7; 8 bases align to TRBD1. Germline V gene sequence: CDR1 MNHEY, CDR2 SMNVEV (reference sequence). There are 17 residues in the CDR3. V lost 8 bases and J lost 3; bases outside the gene matches: 18. CDR3 protein: CASGRLSMGQAIYEQYF. The CDR3 coding sequence is TGTGCCAGCGGGAGGCTAAGCATGGGACAGGCGATCTACGAGCAGTACTTC.

This clone was picked up one time. CDR3 in DNA: TGCGCCAGCAGCGAGCGGATAGCGGGAGGAGAGACCCAGTACTTC. Encoded protein: CASSERIAGGETQYF. The chain combines TRBV10-1 with TRBJ2-5; 10 bases are a match to TRBD2. The CDR3 runs 15 residues. The germline CDR1 and CDR2 sequences are WNHNN and SYGVQD (reference sequence). Trimming took 6 bases from V and 4 from J; bases not matched to a gene: 8.

This clone appeared once. The chain employs TRBV27 and TRBJ1-1; no reliable D call. CDR3 length equals 15 residues. Trimming shortened V by 2 bases and J by 4 bases, and 14 bases separated the two germline ends. The V gene's germline CDR1 is MNHEY and CDR2 SMNVEV (reference sequence). The CDR3 loop is CASSLAHMLRTEAFF. For the CDR3, the DNA is TGTGCCAGCAGTTTAGCCCATATGTTGCGCACTGAAGCTTTCTTT.

The CDR3 here is CASRRNSHTEAFF. The CDR3, as DNA: TGTGCCAGCAGGAGGAACAGCCACACTGAAGCTTTCTTT. V gene TRBV6-5 combines with J gene TRBJ1-1; D is undetermined. Trimming took off 6 bases at V and 3 bases at J, with 11 bases between the two ends. The germline gives CDR1 MNHEY, CDR2 SVGAGI. The CDR3 totals 13 residues.

This chain joins TRBV3-1 (or the pseudogene TRBV3-2) and TRBJ1-1; D remains unclear. CDR3 length: 13 residues. Germline V gene lookup returns CDR1 LGHDT and CDR2 YNNKEL (reference sequence). V lost 0 bases to trimming and J lost 8 bases, with 10 bases between them. The CDR3 sequence is CASSQDFSTEAFF. CDR3 nucleotides: TGTGCCAGCAGCCAAGATTTCTCTACAGAAGCTTTCTTT.

The V call is TRBV19, the J call TRBJ2-1; no clear D gene. Looked up from germline, CDR1 is LNHDA and CDR2 is SQIVND (reference sequence). Trimming left V 8 bases short and J 0 bases short, with 17 bases between. The CDR3 is 16 residues long. CDR3 in amino acids: CASLSARESSYNEQFF. The CDR3 nucleotides are TGTGCCAGTTTATCGGCTCGCGAAAGCTCCTACAATGAGCAGTTCTTC.

This clone showed up just once. The rearrangement links TRBV5-6 to TRBJ1-2, with 9 bases that match TRBD1. The trim removed 0 bases at V and 2 bases at J, leaving 2 bases unmatched. Germline CDR1 SGHDT, CDR2 YYEEEE. CDR3 size: 15 residues. CDR3 in amino acids: CASSLGGQGNYGYTF. CDR3 in DNA: TGTGCCAGCAGCTTGGGTGGACAGGGGAACTATGGCTACACCTTC.

The chain employs TRBV5-4 and TRBJ1-2; D remains ambiguous. The V gene lost 0 bases and the J gene lost 8 bases, with 11 bases spanning the gap. Germline V gene sequence: CDR1 SGHNT, CDR2 YYREEE (reference sequence). This CDR3 is built from 13 residues. Here the CDR3 reads CASSLGGLGGYTF. CDR3 in DNA: TGTGCCAGCAGCTTGGGAGGGTTAGGAGGCTACACCTTC.

The chain joins TRBV7-2 to TRBJ2-3, with a possible D match to TRBD2 (7 bases). Germline CDR1 SGHTA, CDR2 FQGNSA. V dropped 7 bases and J dropped 5 bases, with 19 bases sitting between them. The CDR3 length is 15 residues. The CDR3 nucleotides are TGTGCCAGCACAAAGGGGGGGGCTAGCGGAGATACGCAGTATTTT. Translated, it gives CASTKGGASGDTQYF.

The table lists this clone with a count of one. The chain uses TRBV5-1 and TRBJ1-6; D is unclear. The CDR3 runs to 13 residues. Germline V CDR1 and CDR2: SGHRS, YFSETQ. With 5 bases removed from V and 9 bases from J, the gap between germline ends came to 12 bases. In DNA form, the CDR3 reads TGCGCCAGCAGTTCGGACCGAACTTCACCCCTCCACTTT. Protein: CASSSDRTSPLHF.

The chain joins TRBV2 to TRBJ2-2; 11 nucleotides align to TRBD1. The germline CDR1 and CDR2 sequences are SNHLY and FYNNEI. The CDR3 length is 15 residues. J gave up 2 bases and V 10 bases, and 6 bases lay outside the gene matches. CDR3 sequence reads: CATSGQGVNTGELFF. The CDR3 bases are TGTGCCACCTCGGGACAGGGGGTCAACACCGGGGAGCTGTTTTTT. Looking up the rest from reference TRBV2 and TRBJ2-2 gives the full variable domain: EPEVTQTPSHQVTQMGQEVILRCVPISNHLYFYWYRQILGQKVEFLVSFYNNEISEKSEIFDDQFSVERPDGSNFTLKIRSTKLEDSAMYFCATSGQGVNTGELFFGEGSRLTVL.

The chain joins TRBV10-3 to TRBJ2-7, with D possibly TRBD2 on 5 matching bases. Germline CDR1 and CDR2: ENHRY and SYGVKD. The CDR3 extends over 13 amino acids. V shed 5 bases and J shed 3 bases, with 11 bases lying between them. The CDR3 loop is CAISIVGGYEQYF. CDR3 sequence (DNA): TGTGCCATCAGTATAGTCGGAGGCTACGAGCAGTACTTC.

This chain uses TRBV29-1 with TRBJ2-7; 7 bases agree with TRBD1. The V gene end was trimmed by 6 bases and the J gene end by 0 bases; junction bases not matched to a gene: 5. The CDR3 runs 13 residues. Germline loops: CDR1 SQVTM, CDR2 ANQGSEA. CDR3 nucleotides: TGCAGCGTCAAGGGACAGTTCTCCTACGAGCAGTACTTC. Protein sequence: CSVKGQFSYEQYF.